This is a list of T cell receptor beta chains from one sample in a study of pediatric ulcerative colitis. Clones were read by immunoSEQ multiplex PCR, and TCRdb kept only the in-frame ones, dropping some. The table lists approximately 60,000 clones, approximately 87% of them singletons. The material sequenced was blood. These receptors all stem from a boy aged 5-17 years with severe ulcerative colitis. CDR3s include the opening cysteine and the closing phenylalanine or tryptophan. D genes are given only for firm matches. The listing skips clone size in some rows; elsewhere it reads once, few, many or a size class.

D gene	J gene	V gene	clone size	CDR3 protein	CDR3 DNA
TRBD1	TRBJ2-7	TRBV19	-	CASSIKQGSYEQYF	TGTGCCAGTAGTATCAAACAGGGGTCCTACGAGCAGTACTTC
-	TRBJ2-3	TRBV7-2	-	CASSLVRSSDTQYF	TGTGCCAGCAGCTTAGTTCGATCTTCGGATACGCAGTATTTT
-	TRBJ2-2	TRBV29-1	once	CSVGRGDGGELFF	TGCAGCGTAGGCAGGGGGGACGGCGGGGAGCTGTTTTTT
-	TRBJ1-2	TRBV7-3	-	CASSFRRDSVPYGYTF	TGTGCCAGCAGCTTCCGCAGGGACTCGGTTCCCTATGGCTACACCTTC
TRBD2	TRBJ2-3	TRBV7-6	-	CASSFGLAADTQYF	TGTGCCAGCAGCTTTGGACTAGCGGCAGATACGCAGTATTTT
-	TRBJ2-7	TRBV14	-	CASSHVSVNYEQYF	TGTGCCAGCAGCCATGTTAGCGTCAACTACGAGCAGTACTTC
TRBD2	TRBJ2-3	TRBV10-3	-	CAISEGSAGVDTQYF	TGTGCCATCAGTGAAGGTTCCGCGGGAGTGGATACGCAGTATTTT
-	TRBJ1-2	TRBV5-4	-	CASSLVGIYGYTF	TGTGCCAGCAGCTTGGTCGGGATTTATGGCTACACCTTC
-	TRBJ1-5	TRBV7-3	-	CASSPQAAQERRNQPQHF	TGTGCCAGCAGTCCCCAGGCGGCCCAGGAGCGGCGGAATCAGCCCCAGCATTTT
TRBD1	TRBJ2-7	TRBV7-2	-	CASSFGTGGFYEQYF	TGTGCCAGCAGCTTCGGGACAGGGGGCTTCTACGAGCAGTACTTC
TRBD1	TRBJ2-7	TRBV27	-	CASSFRTGHYEQYF	TGTGCCAGCAGTTTTCGGACAGGGCACTACGAGCAGTACTTC
-	TRBJ2-7	TRBV15	once	CATSKGAGVSEQYF	TGTGCCACCAGCAAGGGGGCGGGAGTATCCGAGCAGTACTTC
TRBD1	TRBJ2-5	TRBV18	-	CASSLQGGRETQYF	TGTGCCAGCTCACTACAAGGGGGCAGGGAGACCCAGTACTTC
-	TRBJ2-7	TRBV5-1	once	CASSLVGPNEQYF	TGCGCCAGCAGCTTGGTAGGGCCAAACGAGCAGTACTTC
TRBD2	TRBJ2-7	TRBV7-8	-	CASSLASPKRLAGGVYEQYF	TGTGCCAGCAGCTTAGCATCCCCAAAACGACTAGCGGGAGGGGTTTACGAGCAGTACTTC
TRBD2	TRBJ2-7	TRBV6-1	-	CASSLWTSGSLEQYF	TGTGCCAGCAGTTTATGGACTAGCGGGAGTCTGGAGCAGTACTTC
-	TRBJ2-7	TRBV7-2	-	CASSFFGDDLNEQYF	TGTGCCAGCAGCTTTTTTGGGGACGACCTTAACGAGCAGTACTTC
TRBD2	TRBJ2-3	TRBV5-4	-	CASSLGRLAGASTDTQYF	TGTGCCAGCAGCTTGGGAAGACTTGCGGGAGCTAGCACAGATACGCAGTATTTT
-	TRBJ2-7	TRBV6-5	once	CASRASPGDYEQYF	TGTGCCAGCAGAGCGTCGCCAGGGGACTACGAGCAGTACTTC
TRBD2	TRBJ2-7	TRBV7-8	-	CASSSGLAGGGSYEQYF	TGTGCCAGCAGCTCCGGACTAGCGGGAGGGGGCTCCTACGAGCAGTACTTC
-	TRBJ1-2	TRBV6-6	-	CASTLTSLNYGYTF	TGTGCCAGCACTTTGACAAGCCTGAACTATGGCTACACCTTC
TRBD1	TRBJ2-7	TRBV29-1	-	CSAFDRDDEQYF	TGCAGCGCCTTTGACAGGGATGACGAGCAGTACTTC
-	TRBJ2-7	TRBV7-9	-	CASSLGTAVNEQYF	TGTGCCAGCAGCTTAGGGACAGCTGTCAACGAGCAGTACTTC
-	TRBJ2-2	TRBV4-3	-	CASSQAMGKNTGELFF	TGCGCCAGCAGCCAAGCGATGGGAAAGAACACCGGGGAGCTGTTTTTT
-	TRBJ2-3	TRBV7-9	-	CASSSLSTSTDTQYF	TGTGCCAGCAGCTCCCTGAGTACTAGCACAGATACGCAGTATTTT
-	TRBJ2-5	TRBV28	-	CASSLTGAQETQYF	TGTGCCAGCAGTTTAACGGGGGCTCAGGAGACCCAGTACTTC
TRBD2	TRBJ2-7	TRBV7-6	once	CASSLNPSGSVHEQYF	TGTGCCAGCAGCTTAAACCCGAGCGGGAGCGTCCACGAGCAGTACTTC
-	TRBJ2-1	TRBV25-1	once	CASSPSRGPGGDEQFF	TGTGCCAGCAGCCCATCCAGGGGGCCTGGGGGGGATGAGCAGTTCTTC
-	TRBJ1-1	TRBV18	-	CASSPGAISNTEAFF	TGTGCCAGCTCACCAGGGGCCATATCGAACACTGAAGCTTTCTTT
-	TRBJ2-2	TRBV5-1	-	CASSLASGRLAGELFF	TGCGCCAGCAGCTTGGCCTCCGGTAGGCTCGCCGGGGAGCTGTTTTTT
-	TRBJ1-1	TRBV18	-	CASSPDTGINTEAFF	TGTGCCAGCTCACCCGACACCGGGATAAACACTGAAGCTTTCTTT
-	TRBJ2-3	TRBV6-1	-	CASTGTLSTDTQYF	TGTGCCAGCACCGGGACACTGAGCACAGATACGCAGTATTTT
TRBD1	TRBJ1-1	TRBV4-1	once	CASSQGTGGRGMNTEAFF	TGCGCCAGCAGCCAAGGGACAGGGGGTAGGGGCATGAACACTGAAGCTTTCTTT
-	TRBJ2-3	TRBV10-2	-	CASSVGGRYDTQYF	TGCGCCAGCAGTGTCGGGGGCAGGTACGATACGCAGTATTTT
TRBD2	TRBJ2-2	TRBV27	-	CASSSMGLARTGELFF	TGTGCCAGCAGTTCGATGGGACTAGCGAGGACCGGGGAGCTGTTTTTT
-	TRBJ2-7	TRBV6-5	-	CASSYSNRAAYEQYF	TGTGCCAGCAGTTACTCGAATAGGGCCGCCTACGAGCAGTACTTC
-	TRBJ2-3	TRBV6-5	-	CASSYSGRVATDTQYF	TGTGCCAGCAGTTACTCCGGCAGGGTCGCAACAGATACGCAGTATTTT
-	TRBJ2-1	TRBV11-2	-	CASSYGGTGGYNEQFF	TGTGCCAGCAGCTATGGCGGGACCGGTGGCTACAATGAGCAGTTCTTC
-	TRBJ1-5	TRBV19	few	CASSMKQDQPQHF	TGTGCCAGTAGTATGAAGCAAGATCAGCCCCAGCATTTT
-	TRBJ1-3	TRBV5-5	-	CASSFYLWAGNSGNTIYF	TGTGCCAGCAGCTTTTATCTTTGGGCCGGGAACTCTGGAAACACCATATATTTT
-	TRBJ1-5	TRBV19	few	CASSIGTDNQPQHF	TGTGCCAGTAGTATTGGCACAGATAATCAGCCCCAGCATTTT
-	TRBJ2-7	TRBV4-2	-	CASSQGSGTQTYEQYF	TGTGCCAGCAGCCAAGGATCCGGGACCCAAACCTACGAGCAGTACTTC
TRBD1	TRBJ1-2	TRBV28	once	CASSFFHRGQATYGYTF	TGTGCCAGCAGTTTCTTTCACCGGGGACAGGCTACTTATGGCTACACCTTC
TRBD2	TRBJ2-7	TRBV6-1	-	CASSYIGTSSYEQYF	TGTGCCAGCTCCTACATAGGGACTAGCAGCTACGAGCAGTACTTC
-	TRBJ2-4	TRBV27	once	CASSPGWDSQNIQYF	TGTGCCAGCAGCCCCGGGTGGGACTCTCAAAACATTCAGTACTTC
-	TRBJ1-1	TRBV2	-	CASSVAGGNTEAFF	TGTGCCAGCAGTGTCGCAGGAGGGAACACTGAAGCTTTCTTT
-	TRBJ1-5	TRBV29-1	-	CSVEDIGSGQPQHF	TGCAGCGTTGAAGATATCGGTTCAGGCCAGCCCCAGCATTTT
TRBD1	TRBJ2-7	TRBV25-1	-	CASSTRDRVFEQYF	TGTGCCAGCAGTACCCGGGACAGGGTCTTCGAGCAGTACTTC
-	TRBJ2-7	TRBV18	few	CASSQGWESSYEQYF	TGTGCCAGCTCACAGGGCTGGGAGTCCTCCTACGAGCAGTACTTC
TRBD1	TRBJ2-7	TRBV15	few	CATSRGVGGGEQYF	TGTGCCACCAGCAGAGGAGTAGGGGGCGGTGAGCAGTACTTC
-	TRBJ2-7	TRBV14	-	CASSHPGAYEQYF	TGTGCCAGCAGCCATCCTGGGGCCTACGAGCAGTACTTC
-	TRBJ2-7	TRBV13	-	CASSFYGESSYEQYF	TGTGCCAGCAGCTTTTACGGGGAGTCCTCCTACGAGCAGTACTTC
-	TRBJ2-1	TRBV7-6	-	CASSSAPNLDEQFF	TGTGCCAGCAGCTCCGCCCCTAATCTTGATGAGCAGTTCTTC
-	TRBJ2-5	TRBV5-4	-	CASSRRSEVGQETQYF	TGTGCCAGCAGCCGAAGGTCAGAAGTAGGGCAAGAGACCCAGTACTTC